Listed below are T cell receptor beta chains from one sample, sequenced in a study of blood T cell repertoires in COVID-19. Produced via immunoSEQ multiplex PCR; TCRdb's table is partial and in-frame only. This sample has more than 120,000 clones, with about 87% found just once. Material for sequencing was peripheral blood. All receptors come from a man in his fifties or sixties who had recovered from COVID-19. Both conserved end residues are part of each CDR3. Clone size appears in some rows only: once, few, many, or a class for an expanded clone.

- TRBJ1-2 TRBV7-8 CASSRGQGDGYTF
few TRBJ1-6 TRBV18 CASSPDPRNSPLHF
- TRBJ1-2 TRBV7-9 CATGTGSNYGYTF
- TRBJ2-3 TRBV6-1 CASSGTGTGGGTDTQYF
few TRBJ1-1 TRBV6-2/TRBV6-3 CASSPRDRRRGNTEAFF
- TRBJ1-6 TRBV14 CASSQEARVNSPLHF
- TRBJ2-1 TRBV10-2 CASSLAGSYNEQFF
- TRBJ2-5 TRBV14 CASSPSWGPETQYF
- TRBJ2-3 TRBV5-6 CASSSLTGNADTQYF
- TRBJ1-5 TRBV30 CAWSGAGGSTAGNQPQHF
- TRBJ2-5 TRBV4-3 CASSQGPTGETQYF